The 28 T cell receptor beta chains listed next were all sequenced from one sample in a study of shared clonotypes between healthy human individuals. Only in-frame clones appear in the TCRdb table, and some are missing; sequencing was by immunoSEQ multiplex PCR. The sample has about 2 million clones; over 85% are singletons. Sequencing was carried out using naive CD4+ T cells sorted from blood. Stated subset: CD45RA+ positively selected. The origin of the receptors is a man aged 18 to 30 in good health.

Here the CDR3 reads CSVSPGGVGYGYTF. The DNA for the CDR3 is TGCAGCGTTAGTCCAGGGGGTGTAGGCTATGGCTACACCTTC. This chain connects TRBV29-1 to TRBJ1-2; 7 bases align to TRBD1. The length of the CDR3 is 14 residues. Germline CDR1 SQVTM, CDR2 ANQGSEA. The V segment lost 5 bases and the J segment 4 bases; nucleotides outside the gene matches: 10.

This clone appeared a single time. The identical CDR3 is also encoded by other nucleotide sequences in the sample. The gene calls are TRBV9 and TRBJ2-5; D unresolved. Germline CDR1 SGDLS, CDR2 YYNGEE. The CDR3 runs 12 residues. V was clipped by 0 bases and J by 7 bases, with 7 bases between them. The CDR3 is CASSVEVGTQYF. The CDR3 DNA is TGTGCCAGCAGCGTAGAAGTAGGGACCCAGTACTTC.

The chain carries TRBV7-9 and TRBJ2-1, with unresolved D. Germline values: CDR1 SEHNR, CDR2 FQNEAQ (reference sequence). The germline V and J ends were trimmed by 5 bases and 6 bases, with 8 bases remaining between them. This CDR3 has 12 residues. Here the CDR3 reads CASSQQINEQFF. CDR3 bases: TGTGCCAGCAGCCAGCAGATCAATGAGCAGTTCTTC.

The chain combines TRBV13 with TRBJ2-7; D tentatively fits TRBD1 or TRBD2 (5 bases each). The germline V and J ends were trimmed by 5 bases and 2 bases, with 10 bases remaining between them. Germline loops: CDR1 PRHDT, CDR2 FYEKMQ (reference sequence). This CDR3 is 13 amino acids long. The CDR3 DNA reads TGTGCCAGCAGCCTTATGGGGGCCTACGAGCAGTACTTC. This gives the protein CASSLMGAYEQYF.

The CDR3: CATISTGPNTGELFF. In nucleotides, the CDR3 is TGTGCCACAATTTCGACAGGGCCGAACACCGGGGAGCTGTTTTTT. The chain recombines TRBV6-1 with TRBJ2-2; 7 bases are a match to TRBD1. The trim removed 10 bases at V and 0 bases at J, leaving 8 bases unmatched. This CDR3 spans 15 amino acids. CDR1 is MNHNS and CDR2 is SASEGT in the germline V gene.

This clone was counted once. This chain connects TRBV4-1 to TRBJ1-5; 7 bases are a match to TRBD1. Germline CDR1 reads MGHRA; CDR2 reads YSYEKL. Unmatched junction bases numbered 8, after V lost 6 bases and J lost 0 bases. The CDR3 runs 16 residues. CDR3 coding DNA: TGCGCCAGCAGACCACTCCAGGGGGATAGCAATCAGCCCCAGCATTTT. The encoded protein is CASRPLQGDSNQPQHF.

The gene calls are TRBV6-1 and TRBJ1-2; D gene unclear. V lost 4 bases, J lost 5 bases, and 14 bases lay in between. The CDR3 extends over 14 amino acids. Germline-derived CDR1 and CDR2 are MNHNS and SASEGT. As DNA, the CDR3 is TGTGCCAGCAGTGGACGAACGGACGGGTATGGCTACACCTTC. This translates into CASSGRTDGYGYTF.

This clone was found once. The V and J genes are TRBV5-4 and TRBJ2-5; TRBD2 aligns across 14 bases. Germline loops: CDR1 SGHNT, CDR2 YYREEE (reference sequence). With 4 bases clipped from V and 2 bases from J, the junction kept 7 bases outside the gene matches. There are 17 residues in the CDR3. CDR3 region: CASSKGLAGVLQETQYF. As DNA, the CDR3 is TGTGCCAGCAGCAAGGGACTAGCGGGAGTTTTGCAAGAGACCCAGTACTTC.

Concerning this clone: Other DNA sequences in the sample encode the same CDR3. The rearrangement links TRBV7-9 to TRBJ1-5; no clear D gene. With 1 base removed from V and 4 bases from J, the gap between germline ends came to 8 bases. CDR3 size: 14 residues. Germline V gene sequence: CDR1 SEHNR, CDR2 FQNEAQ (reference sequence). The CDR3 bases are TGTGCCAGCAGCTTAGGGGGTGGGAATCAGCCCCAGCATTTT. Its translation: CASSLGGGNQPQHF.

Note on this clone: Additional DNA sequences in this sample encode the identical CDR3. The V gene is TRBV28, the J gene TRBJ2-7, with 8 nucleotides matching TRBD2. The CDR3 is 15 residues long. CDR1 is MDHEN and CDR2 is SYDVKM in the germline V gene. Unmatched junction bases numbered 5, after V lost 3 bases and J lost 1 base. CDR3 bases: TGTGCCAGCAGTTTCTTAAGCGGGGGATCCTACGAGCAGTACTTC. Its protein product is CASSFLSGGSYEQYF.

The genes are TRBV11-3 and TRBJ2-2; D unresolved. Per germline, CDR1 SGHNT and CDR2 YENEEA. V lost 3 bases and J lost 5, with 7 bases in between. The CDR3 is 13 amino acids. The CDR3 loop reads CASSFSQTGELFF. CDR3 nucleotides: TGTGCCAGCAGCTTCAGTCAGACCGGGGAGCTGTTTTTT.

The chain recombines TRBV6-1 with TRBJ1-3; D ambiguous. The germline V and J ends were trimmed by 5 bases and 0 bases, with 5 bases remaining between them. CDR1 and CDR2 from the germline V gene are MNHNS and SASEGT. This CDR3 is 13 amino acids long. CDR3 sequence: CASSPISGNTIYF. CDR3 DNA: TGTGCCAGCAGTCCAATCTCTGGAAACACCATATATTTT.

The J gene is TRBJ1-5, the V gene TRBV2; possible D gene TRBD1, 6 bases. V lost 6 bases to trimming and J lost 7 bases, with 13 bases between them. There are 13 residues in the CDR3. From germline, CDR1 is SNHLY and CDR2 FYNNEI. The CDR3 region is CASREQGGQPQHF. The CDR3 DNA reads as TGTGCCAGCAGGGAACAGGGAGGACAGCCCCAGCATTTT.

The chain carries TRBV27 and TRBJ1-2; D is undetermined. This CDR3 has 15 residues. V was trimmed by 3 bases and J by 4 bases, leaving 15 bases between them. Germline CDR1 reads MNHEY; CDR2 reads SMNVEV (reference sequence). CDR3 region: CASSFSTVPSYGYTF. The CDR3, as DNA: TGTGCCAGCAGTTTTTCAACAGTGCCCTCCTATGGCTACACCTTC.

This chain uses TRBV5-1 with TRBJ2-2; TRBD2 is a possible D gene (5 bases). Germline loops: CDR1 SGHRS, CDR2 YFSETQ. V shed 0 bases and J shed 6 bases, with 12 bases lying between them. The CDR3 contains 15 residues. CDR3 in DNA: TGCGCCAGCAGCTTGGCTAGCCTACTTGCCGGGGAGCTGTTTTTT. Its protein is CASSLASLLAGELFF.

The V call is TRBV30, the J call TRBJ1-1; D is perhaps TRBD1 (5 bases). The CDR3 is 14 residues long. V was clipped by 4 bases and J by 4 bases, with 16 bases between them. CDR1 and CDR2 from the germline V gene are GTSNPN and SVGIG (reference sequence). CDR3 in DNA: TGTGCCTGGACCCAGGGAGGGTTAGCCACTGAAGCTTTCTTT. As protein: CAWTQGGLATEAFF.

The chain recombines TRBV6-5 with TRBJ1-2; D is undetermined. CDR3 length equals 15 residues. Germline V gene data show CDR1 as MNHEY and CDR2 as SVGAGI. V was shortened by 2 bases and J by 13 bases, with 23 bases between the two germline ends. This CDR3 reads CASSYRSKGGLVSTF. CDR3 nucleotides: TGTGCCAGCAGTTACAGGTCCAAGGGTGGGTTGGTGTCCACCTTC.

The gene calls are TRBV6-5 and TRBJ2-5; perhaps TRBD1 as D (5 bases). Germline lookup yields CDR1 MNHEY and CDR2 SVGAGI. The V end lost 8 bases, the J end lost 1 base, and 17 bases lay between the germline ends. The CDR3 totals 15 residues. The CDR3 protein is CASRTQRQSQETQYF. The DNA for the CDR3 is TGTGCCAGCCGAACCCAGCGACAGAGCCAAGAGACCCAGTACTTC.

The chain has TRBV9 and TRBJ1-2, with D possibly TRBD1 on 5 matching bases. Deletions cut 0 bases from V and 5 bases from J, with 14 bases between. The germline V gene encodes CDR1 SGDLS and CDR2 YYNGEE. The CDR3 runs to 15 residues. This CDR3 reads CASSVATRGNYGYTF. The CDR3 nucleotides read TGTGCCAGCAGCGTAGCTACGAGGGGTAATTATGGCTACACCTTC.

The chain joins TRBV2 to TRBJ1-1; D is perhaps TRBD1 (5 bases). Trimming cost V 1 base and J 8 bases, with 5 bases left between them. The CDR3 contains 11 residues. Per germline, CDR1 SNHLY and CDR2 FYNNEI. The DNA for the CDR3 is TGTGCCAGCAGTGAAGGGGGGGAAGCTTTCTTT. Translated, it gives CASSEGGEAFF.

The chain links TRBV28 to TRBJ1-5; 7 bases are shared with TRBD1. CDR3 length equals 15 residues. V lost 6 bases to trimming and J lost 7 bases; unmatched junction nucleotides: 12. Germline V gives CDR1 MDHEN, CDR2 SYDVKM. CDR3 in amino acids: CASSPSTGLGQPQHF. The DNA for the CDR3 is TGTGCCAGCAGCCCGTCGACAGGGTTGGGCCAGCCCCAGCATTTT.

The V gene is TRBV27, the J gene TRBJ1-5; TRBD1 matches 8 bases. CDR1 and CDR2 from the germline V gene are MNHEY and SMNVEV (reference sequence). The V gene end was trimmed by 5 bases and the J gene end by 3 bases; junction bases not matched to a gene: 9. CDR3 length equals 16 residues. The CDR3 DNA sequence: TGTGCCAGCAGTCCCCCCCGGGACAGGTACAATCAGCCCCAGCATTTT. It yields the protein CASSPPRDRYNQPQHF.

J is TRBJ1-1 and V is TRBV29-1; D not resolved. CDR3 length equals 13 residues. Trimming cost V 4 bases and J 4 bases, with 13 bases left between them. CDR1 and CDR2 from the germline V gene are SQVTM and ANQGSEA. DNA for the CDR3: TGCAGCGTTGTACGGGCAGGTGGCACTGAAGCTTTCTTT. It codes for CSVVRAGGTEAFF. Full variable domain (missing parts from reference TRBV29-1 and TRBJ1-1): SAVISQKPSRDICQRGTSLTIQCQVDSQVTMMFWYRQQPGQSLTLIATANQGSEATYESGFVIDKFPISRPNLTFSTLTVSNMSPEDSSIYLCSVVRAGGTEAFFGQGTRLTVV.

About this clone itself: The identical CDR3 is also encoded by other nucleotide sequences in the sample. The rearrangement joins TRBV6-4 to TRBJ1-5; possibly TRBD1 for D (6 bases). V lost 0 bases, J lost 7 bases, and 7 bases lay in between. CDR3 size: 13 residues. Germline CDR1 MRHNA, CDR2 SNTAGT. The CDR3 here is CASSDSGGQPQHF. The CDR3 nucleotides read TGTGCCAGCAGTGACTCGGGGGGCCAGCCCCAGCATTTT.

The chain employs TRBV18 and TRBJ1-3; D may be TRBD1 (5 bases). The germline V gene has CDR1 KGHSH and CDR2 LQKENI. The V gene lost 3 bases and the J gene lost 1 base, with 16 bases spanning the gap. CDR3 size: 17 residues. CDR3 sequence reads: CASSPRQLQGSGNTIYF. The CDR3 DNA reads TGTGCCAGCTCACCGAGACAGCTTCAGGGATCTGGAAACACCATATATTTT.

CDR3 nucleotides: TGCGCCAGGAGTTTGGGACAGGCTCAAGCTAACTATGGCTACACCTTC. It is translated as CARSLGQAQANYGYTF. The chain links TRBV10-1 to TRBJ1-2, with 8 bases identical to TRBD1. CDR1 is WNHNN, CDR2 SYGVQD, per germline (reference sequence). V was pared by 9 bases and J by 0 bases, with 12 bases of the junction left unmatched. The CDR3 is 16 amino acids.

J is TRBJ2-4 and V is TRBV18; TRBD1 aligns across 8 bases. V lost 6 bases to trimming and J lost 5 bases; unmatched junction nucleotides: 3. Germline loops: CDR1 KGHSH, CDR2 LQKENI. This CDR3 spans 13 amino acids. The CDR3 region is CASSTGGQNIQYF. The CDR3 DNA sequence: TGTGCCAGCTCCACAGGGGGGCAAAACATTCAGTACTTC.

V is TRBV9 and J is TRBJ2-7; 9 bases align to TRBD1. The germline V gene encodes CDR1 SGDLS and CDR2 YYNGEE. Germline trimming cut 4 bases from V and 2 bases from J; bases unmatched to any gene: 7. This CDR3 has 15 amino acids. DNA of the CDR3: TGTGCCAGCAGCATACAGGGGGCGGTCCCCTACGAGCAGTACTTC. Translation: CASSIQGAVPYEQYF.